This T cell receptor beta chain was captured in a study of neurological immune-mediated disorders. This clonotype was recorded many times. The making of cDNA relied on 5'RACE with 10-nucleotide random UMIs. Via MiXCR, TCRdb re-called the 5' RACE reads, giving one row per CDR3 protein. The sample yields fewer than 85,000 distinct CDR3 sequences, approximately 17% seen once. Per the germline V gene, CDR1 is SGHTA and CDR2 is FQGNSA. Trimming cost V 1 base and J 3 bases; bases outside gene matches: 7. The CDR3 extends over 17 amino acids. This chain uses TRBV7-2 with TRBJ2-3, with 10 bases matching TRBD2. This TCR was sampled from a woman between 40 and 55 years old in good health. Sequencing used PBMCs. CDR3 amino acids: CASSLVGLAGETDTQYF. Here the CDR3 DNA reads TGTGCCAGCAGCTTAGTTGGGCTAGCGGGGGAAACAGATACGCAGTATTTT.